The subject of this entry is one T cell receptor (beta chain). Its target is unknown. Losses at the gene ends were 4 bases for V and 4 bases for J; bases not matched to a gene: 4. The germline V gene encodes CDR1 GTSNPN and CDR2 SVGIG (reference sequence). The CDR3 is 13 residues long. Cultured CD4+ T cells had their DNA profiled by the Oncomine TCR Beta short-read assay. TCRdb ran MiXCR on the PCR reads and lists one entry per CDR3 protein. The table includes 11,000 or so distinct CDR3 sequences, about 40% detected once. The data are from a study of vaccination and CD4 T cells after COVID-19. Specified treatment: approximately 11-day PBMC culture with coronavirus spike peptide pools or control peptides (ViraFEST assay).

The receptor was derived from a human donor who had recovered from COVID-19. Sequenced sample: CD4+ T cells from blood, cultured in vitro. This rearrangement joins TRBV30 to TRBJ2-5, with 9 bases matching TRBD1. CDR3 nucleotides: TGTGCCTGGATTGGACAGGGGTTAGAGACCCAGTACTTC. Protein: CAWIGQGLETQYF. Complete variable domain (other parts from reference TRBV30 and TRBJ2-5): SQTIHQWPATLVQPVGSPLSLECTVEGTSNPNLYWYRQAAGRGLQLLFYSVGIGQISSEVPQNLSASRPQDRQFILSSKKLLLSDSGFYLCAWIGQGLETQYFGPGTRLLVL.